These T cell receptor beta chains were read from a single sample in a study of blood T cell repertoires in COVID-19. The method was immunoSEQ multiplex PCR; TCRdb's version includes in-frame clones alone and lacks a portion of them. The sample has about 210,000 clones; approximately 90% are singletons. The sample comprised PBMCs or T cells enriched from blood (not recorded which). These receptors were taken from a woman aged 40 to 50 with acute COVID-19. Both conserved end residues are part of each CDR3. The D gene is left open where the match is weak. Clone sizes are given selectively: once, few, many, or a class where the clone is expanded.

clone_size | j_call | d_call | v_call | cdr3_nt | cdr3_aa
few | TRBJ1-5 | TRBD1 | TRBV2 | TGTGCCAGCAGCCTGACAGGGAATAGCAATCAGCCCCAGCATTTT | CASSLTGNSNQPQHF
few | TRBJ1-6 | NA | TRBV18 | TGTGCCAGCTCACCATTGGAGGATTCACCCCTCCACTTT | CASSPLEDSPLHF
NA | TRBJ1-1 | NA | TRBV11-2 | TGTGCCAGCAGGTCACTATTCACCGGCATGAACACTGAAGCTTTCTTT | CASRSLFTGMNTEAFF
NA | TRBJ1-1 | NA | TRBV5-1 | TGCGCCAGCAGGCCGCACGATCGGGGAACTGAAGCTTTCTTT | CASRPHDRGTEAFF
NA | TRBJ2-2 | NA | TRBV7-8 | TGTGCCAGCAGCTCGATGGACAGACGCACCGGGGAGCTGTTTTTT | CASSSMDRRTGELFF
few | TRBJ1-2 | TRBD1 | TRBV11-2 | TGTGCCAGCAGCAGGGACAGGGGGATCCTCTATGGCTACACCTTC | CASSRDRGILYGYTF
NA | TRBJ1-4 | NA | TRBV15 | TGTGCCACCAGCTCAGGGGACAAGTCGAATGAAAAACTGTTTTTT | CATSSGDKSNEKLFF
NA | TRBJ1-2 | NA | TRBV7-8 | TGTGCCAGCAGCCCCTCGACAGTCGGTGGCTACACCTTC | CASSPSTVGGYTF
NA | TRBJ2-1 | NA | TRBV4-3 | TGCGCCAGCAGCCGGACTCTAGAGGCGGCCTACAATGAGCAGTTCTTC | CASSRTLEAAYNEQFF
NA | TRBJ2-1 | TRBD2 | TRBV5-6 | TGTGCCAGCAGCCCGAAACGGATTAAACTAGCGGGGGACAATGAGCAGTTCTTC | CASSPKRIKLAGDNEQFF
NA | TRBJ1-5 | NA | TRBV19 | TGTGCCAGTTCAGGGGAAAGCCAGCCCCAGCATTTT | CASSGESQPQHF
NA | TRBJ1-1 | NA | TRBV18 | TGTGCCAGCTCACCACGGGTAGCCGGGGGGAGCACTGAAGCTTTCTTT | CASSPRVAGGSTEAFF
NA | TRBJ1-4 | TRBD1 | TRBV5-5 | TGTGCCAGCAGCCTCCTTGAACAGGGGGTTAATGAAAAACTGTTTTTT | CASSLLEQGVNEKLFF
NA | TRBJ2-7 | NA | TRBV5-1 | TGCGCCAGCAGCTTGGCCTCATCCTCATTTCAGTTAACCTACGAGCAGTACTTC | CASSLASSSFQLTYEQYF
NA | TRBJ2-7 | TRBD2 | TRBV2 | TGTGCCATTCTACAGACTAGCGGGGCCTTCTACGAGCAGTACTTC | CAILQTSGAFYEQYF
NA | TRBJ2-5 | NA | TRBV7-9 | TGTGCCAGCAGCTTAGGGCAGGGTCCCGGGGAGACCCAGTACTTC | CASSLGQGPGETQYF
few | TRBJ1-2 | NA | TRBV30 | TGTGCCTGGAGCCCAACAGGGTTTGGCTACACCTTC | CAWSPTGFGYTF
NA | TRBJ2-3 | TRBD2 | TRBV6-2/TRBV6-3 | TGTGCCAGCAGTTACGAGCGGGGAGGAGATACGCAGTATTTT | CASSYERGGDTQYF
NA | TRBJ2-7 | NA | TRBV2 | TGTGCCAGCCACTGGCGGCAGGGCTCCTACGAGCAGTACTTC | CASHWRQGSYEQYF
NA | TRBJ1-2 | TRBD1 | TRBV27 | TGTGCCAGCAGTCCTCAGGGACAGCTCAGAAACTATGGCTACACCTTC | CASSPQGQLRNYGYTF
NA | TRBJ1-1 | NA | TRBV30 | TGTGCCTGGACTGGACAGCCGAACACTGAAGCTTTCTTT | CAWTGQPNTEAFF
NA | TRBJ1-3 | NA | TRBV29-1 | TGCAGCGTCGAGGGAGCTGGAAACACCATATATTTT | CSVEGAGNTIYF
NA | TRBJ2-1 | NA | TRBV15 | TGTGCCACCAGCAGTTCGGACAGCAATGAGCAGTTCTTC | CATSSSDSNEQFF
few | TRBJ1-1 | NA | TRBV4-1 | TGCGCCAGCAGCCAAGTAATGGTACTGATGAACACTGAAGCTTTCTTT | CASSQVMVLMNTEAFF
NA | TRBJ2-1 | TRBD2 | TRBV29-1 | TGCAGCGTCGGGATAGCGGGGTTGAGCTCCTACAATGAGCAGTTCTTC | CSVGIAGLSSYNEQFF
NA | TRBJ2-5 | TRBD1 | TRBV29-1 | TGCAGCGTTGAAGAGCCGGGACAGGGAAGGGGAGAGACCCAGTACTTC | CSVEEPGQGRGETQYF
many | TRBJ2-7 | TRBD1 | TRBV4-2 | TGTGCCAGCAGCCAAGAAGGGCCGGGACAGGGGTCCCACGAGCAGTACTTC | CASSQEGPGQGSHEQYF
NA | TRBJ2-5 | NA | TRBV3-1/TRBV3-2 | TGTGCCAGCAGCGCTAGAGGGGGGGAAGAGACCCAGTACTTC | CASSARGGEETQYF
NA | TRBJ2-3 | NA | TRBV3-1/TRBV3-2 | TGTGCCAGCAGCCAATTCGCAGCAGGTACGCAGTATTTT | CASSQFAAGTQYF
few | TRBJ1-4 | TRBD1 | TRBV5-1 | TGCGCCAGCAGCTTGGGGCTATCCGGGACAGCAAATGAAAAACTGTTTTTT | CASSLGLSGTANEKLFF
few | TRBJ1-5 | NA | TRBV27 | TGTGCCAGCAGTTTTAAGGGGGGGGGTCAGCCCCAGCATTTT | CASSFKGGGQPQHF
few | TRBJ1-4 | NA | TRBV6-5 | TGTGCCAGCAAAAGGAAGGGGGAAAAACTGTTTTTT | CASKRKGEKLFF
NA | TRBJ2-1 | NA | TRBV30 | TGTGCCTGGGAGGCAGGGAACTTGAATGAGCAGTTCTTC | CAWEAGNLNEQFF
NA | TRBJ2-7 | NA | TRBV6-5 | TGTGCCAGCAGTTCGTTTCGAGTGGTTATCAACGAGCAGTACTTC | CASSSFRVVINEQYF
NA | TRBJ2-5 | TRBD1 | TRBV3-1/TRBV3-2 | TGTGCCAGCAGCCCGACAGGGCATTACCAAGAGACCCAGTACTTC | CASSPTGHYQETQYF
NA | TRBJ2-2 | TRBD1 | TRBV7-2 | TGTGCCAGCAGCCCCCAATCCGGGACAGCCACCGGGGAGCTGTTTTTT | CASSPQSGTATGELFF
NA | TRBJ2-5 | TRBD1 | TRBV7-2 | TGTGCCAGCAGCCTCAGGGGGCTCCGGGAGACCCAGTACTTC | CASSLRGLRETQYF
NA | TRBJ2-1 | TRBD2 | TRBV5-1 | TGCGCCAGCAGGGCCGACCTTGACCATTCACTAGCGAGGGGTGAGCAGTTCTTC | CASRADLDHSLARGEQFF
once | TRBJ2-7 | TRBD1 | TRBV6-2/TRBV6-3 | TGTGCCAGCAGTTACTACGGACAGGGGGCTGGGGAGCAGTACTTC | CASSYYGQGAGEQYF
NA | TRBJ1-5 | NA | TRBV5-8 | TGTGCCAGCAGCTTGGATCCGGGTGGCAATCAGCCCCAGCATTTT | CASSLDPGGNQPQHF
NA | TRBJ1-1 | TRBD1 | TRBV10-1 | TGCGCCAGCAGTGAGTCGGGACAGGGGAACACTGAAGCTTTCTTT | CASSESGQGNTEAFF
few | TRBJ2-2 | TRBD1 | TRBV3-1/TRBV3-2 | TGTGCCAGCAGCCAAGGCCCGACAGGGGCGAACACCGGGGAGCTGTTTTTT | CASSQGPTGANTGELFF
NA | TRBJ2-5 | TRBD2 | TRBV5-1 | TGCGCCAGCAGCACAGAAGCGGGAGTCGGCGAGACCCAGTACTTC | CASSTEAGVGETQYF